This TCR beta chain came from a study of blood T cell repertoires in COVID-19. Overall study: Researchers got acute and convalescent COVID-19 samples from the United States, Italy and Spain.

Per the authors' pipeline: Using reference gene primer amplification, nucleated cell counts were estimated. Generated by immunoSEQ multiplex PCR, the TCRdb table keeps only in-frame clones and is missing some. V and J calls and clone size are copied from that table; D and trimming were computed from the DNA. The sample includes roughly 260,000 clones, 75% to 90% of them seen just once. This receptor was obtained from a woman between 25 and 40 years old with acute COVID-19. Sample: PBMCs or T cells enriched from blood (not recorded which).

The CDR3 sequence is CASSSRTGISTDTQYF. CDR3 coding DNA: TGTGCCAGCAGCTCTCGGACAGGAATTAGCACAGATACGCAGTATTTT. V usage is TRBV5-5 and J usage is TRBJ2-3; 7 bases match TRBD1. V dropped 3 bases and J dropped 0; count of bases not matched to a gene: 7. The CDR3 is 16 amino acids. Germline CDR1 SGHKS, CDR2 YYEKEE (reference sequence).